Sequencing of this T cell receptor (beta chain) was carried out in a study of control samples from healthy donors and cancer patients (dated by TCRdb to 2018 to 2021). This clone was picked up one time. There is no known antigen for this receptor. No base-level quality is on record; no much larger clone is a single base apart. The library was generated by the immunoSEQ multiplex PCR assay. TCRdb carries this immuneACCESS record with in-frame sequences only. Its versions omit some clonotypes, under half of them owing to an unresolved V gene in the studies checked, with the rest unexplained. Recorded for this sample are some 79,000 clones; 70% to 90% of them occurred a single time. The ten largest make up roughly 6.7% of the sample. In the germline V gene, CDR1 corresponds to MNHEY and CDR2 to SVGAGI. The CDR3 starts with the cysteine, ends with the phenylalanine, and has 15 residues. Only the CDR3 DNA stays, 45 bases, in frame from base 1. A distance of 10 bases separates the germline ends of V and J, which lose 2 bases and 5 bases respectively.

This sequence was found in a man aged 45-65 years in good health. The chain uses TRBV6-5 and TRBJ1-6, with no confident D gene call. The sequenced sample was blood. The CDR3 amino acid sequence is: CASSYGVGNNSPLHF. In nucleotide form, the sequence is TGTGCCAGCAGTTACGGTGTAGGGAATAATTCACCCCTCCACTTT.